This T cell receptor (beta chain) came from a study of sequential checkpoint blockade in melanoma. The overall study: First-line arms were nivolumab then ipilimumab, or the reverse, randomized 1:1. Maintenance nivolumab came after either treatment sequence.

Here immunoSEQ multiplex PCR was the method, and the copy in TCRdb shows in-frame clones only, minus some. The sample holds under 40,000 clones, 80% to 90% seen once. V shed 5 bases, J shed 2 bases, and the junction held 3 bases outside the gene matches. The length of the CDR3 is 15 residues. CDR1 and CDR2 (germline): SEHNR, FQNEAQ (reference sequence). The treatment denotes: randomized to nivolumab then ipilimumab (arm A) or the reverse (arm B). None of the patients previously received DNA-damaging chemotherapy. PBMC sorting kept live CD3+CD8+ cells without CD19 or CD56. The material was CD8+ T cells sorted from blood (inferred from file names), obtained from a patient given nivolumab and ipilimumab in sequence. The chain combines TRBV7-9 with TRBJ2-1; 10 bases align to TRBD2. This clonotype was sampled from a human donor with melanoma. CDR3: CASSRTSGAYNEQFF. The DNA for the CDR3 is TGTGCCAGCAGCAGAACTAGCGGGGCCTACAATGAGCAGTTCTTC.